One and the same sample provided the 30 T cell receptor beta chains below, sequenced in a study of response to subunit inactivated influenza vaccine. Each CDR3 protein is one row after TCRdb ran MiXCR on the RT-PCR reads. The data show roughly 620,000 distinct CDR3 sequences, roughly 10% seen once. The data also belong to a second study, concerning T cells expressing NK-cell markers. That source notes: TCR beta libraries carry UMIs added by 5'RACE template switching.

This sample comprised PBMCs from blood, obtained on the day of vaccination. All receptors come from a man aged 50-59 years who received an inactivated influenza vaccine.

The rearrangement links TRBV10-3 to TRBJ2-5; D might be TRBD1 or TRBD2, each matching 5 bases. Germline values: CDR1 ENHRY, CDR2 SYGVKD. V lost 2 bases to trimming and J lost 3 bases, with 13 bases between them. This CDR3 comprises 15 residues. The CDR3 loop reads CAISEPRGREETQYF. In nucleotides, the CDR3 is TGTGCCATCAGTGAGCCCCGGGGCAGGGAAGAGACCCAGTACTTC.

The chain has TRBV12-3 or TRBV12-4 and TRBJ2-3; D ambiguous. The CDR3 consists of 11 residues. V was clipped by 8 bases and J by 8 bases, with 11 bases between them. The CDR3 loop reads CASGLVGTQYF. CDR3 bases: TGTGCCAGCGGCCTAGTTGGTACGCAGTATTTT.

The CDR3 is CSARERDRGLKTQYF. In DNA form, the CDR3 reads TGCAGTGCTAGAGAACGGGACAGGGGTTTGAAGACCCAGTACTTC. The chain has TRBV20-1 and TRBJ2-5, with 10 bases fitting TRBD1. This CDR3 has 15 amino acids. V shed 0 bases, J shed 6 bases, and the junction held 7 bases outside the gene matches. Germline V gene data show CDR1 as DFQATT and CDR2 as SNEGSKA (reference sequence).

The gene calls are TRBV12-3 or TRBV12-4 and TRBJ2-7; the match to TRBD1 covers 8 bases. Trimming cost V 3 bases and J 2 bases; bases outside gene matches: 6. This CDR3 spans 15 amino acids. CDR3 amino acids: CASSFQTGETYEQYF. As DNA, the CDR3 is TGTGCCAGCAGTTTTCAGACAGGGGAGACCTACGAGCAGTACTTC.

This clonotype was seen at least ten times. The rearrangement uses TRBV7-2 and TRBJ2-5; either TRBD1 or TRBD2 may supply D (6 bases each). The CDR3 is 15 residues long. The ends were cut back, 2 bases at V and 5 bases at J, with 15 bases in the middle. CDR1 is SGHTA and CDR2 is FQGNSA in the germline V gene. CDR3 in amino acids: CASSLRGPLEETQYF. The DNA of the CDR3 is TGTGCCAGCAGCTTACGGGGGCCTTTAGAGGAGACCCAGTACTTC.

This clonotype has more than one count but fewer than ten. The chain links TRBV12-3 or TRBV12-4 to TRBJ2-2; 13 bases agree with TRBD2. V lost 3 bases, J lost 6 bases, and 1 base stayed unmatched. The CDR3 spans 15 residues. The CDR3 coding sequence is TGTGCCAGCAGTTTGACTAGCGGGGGGCCCGGGGAGCTGTTTTTT. It codes for CASSLTSGGPGELFF.

This sequence joins TRBV20-1 and TRBJ1-2, with D possibly being TRBD1 (6 bases). This CDR3 is 13 amino acids long. Germline values: CDR1 DFQATT, CDR2 SNEGSKA (reference sequence). Trimming cost V 3 bases and J 4 bases, with 12 bases left between them. CDR3: CSASRQAFYGYTF. For the CDR3, the DNA is TGCAGTGCTAGTCGACAGGCCTTCTATGGCTACACCTTC.

The table lists this clonotype with a few counts. The V call is TRBV20-1, the J call TRBJ2-7; the match to TRBD1 covers 9 bases. CDR3 length: 14 residues. Trimming cost V 6 bases and J 2 bases; bases outside gene matches: 8. Germline loops: CDR1 DFQATT, CDR2 SNEGSKA (reference sequence). The CDR3: CSAPRRQGAYEQYF. The CDR3 DNA follows: TGCAGTGCCCCCCGGAGACAGGGGGCCTACGAGCAGTACTTC.

This clonotype was seen ten or more times. V is TRBV28 and J is TRBJ2-5; tentatively, D is TRBD1 (6 bases). CDR1 MDHEN and CDR2 SYDVKM come from the germline V gene. The ends were cut back, 5 bases at V and 1 base at J, with 20 bases in the middle. There are 17 residues in the CDR3. CDR3 sequence reads: CASSPGTRMVRQETQYF. CDR3 DNA: TGTGCCAGCAGTCCCGGGACAAGGATGGTTCGCCAAGAGACCCAGTACTTC.

V and J are TRBV5-1 and TRBJ2-7; 7 bases align to TRBD1. V shed 0 bases and J 6 bases; nucleotides not matched to a gene: 9. The CDR3 is 15 residues long. Germline V gene lookup returns CDR1 SGHRS and CDR2 YFSETQ. The CDR3 protein is CASSLAVNRGSEQYF. For the CDR3, the DNA is TGCGCCAGCAGCTTGGCCGTAAACAGGGGAAGCGAGCAGTACTTC.

V and J are TRBV7-9 and TRBJ2-1; tentatively, D is TRBD1 or TRBD2 (5 bases each). With 1 base removed from V and 3 bases from J, the gap between germline ends came to 10 bases. Germline V gene data show CDR1 as SEHNR and CDR2 as FQNEAQ (reference sequence). This CDR3 comprises 15 residues. CDR3 loop: CASSLGGTHYNEQFF. The CDR3 nucleotides are TGTGCCAGCAGCTTAGGAGGGACCCACTACAATGAGCAGTTCTTC.

This clonotype was detected many times. The genes are TRBV29-1 and TRBJ2-1, with 8 bases lining up with TRBD2. The V segment lost 4 bases and the J segment 2 bases; nucleotides outside the gene matches: 1. The germline CDR1 and CDR2 sequences are SQVTM and ANQGSEA. The CDR3 is 13 amino acids. The CDR3 sequence is CSVAGRAYNEQFF. In nucleotides, the CDR3 is TGCAGCGTTGCCGGGAGGGCCTACAATGAGCAGTTCTTC.

The CDR3: CASLDGHMNTEAFF. CDR3 DNA sequence: TGCGCCAGCCTGGACGGTCATATGAACACTGAAGCTTTCTTT. V is TRBV10-2 and J is TRBJ1-1; D is unclear. In germline, CDR1 is WSHSY, CDR2 SAAADI. CDR3 length: 14 residues. V was pared by 8 bases and J by 0 bases, with 13 bases between.

The chain employs TRBV29-1 and TRBJ2-5; 10 bases fit TRBD2. Germline V gene lookup returns CDR1 SQVTM and CDR2 ANQGSEA. The ends lost 6 bases at V and 5 bases at J; junction bases unmatched: 6. The CDR3 totals 13 residues. DNA for the CDR3: TGCAGCGTCCTTAGCGGGGGGAGTGAGACCCAGTACTTC. Encoded protein: CSVLSGGSETQYF.

The V call is TRBV6-7, the J call TRBJ2-1, with 14 positions matching TRBD2. TRBV6-7 is placed among ORFs of uncertain function. The CDR3 length is 16 residues. V lost 9 bases, J lost 0 bases, and 4 bases stayed unmatched. The CDR3 protein is CARGLAGANSYNEQFF. In nucleotides, the CDR3 is TGTGCCAGGGGACTAGCGGGGGCTAACTCCTACAATGAGCAGTTCTTC.

This clonotype was seen a few times. The chain is built from TRBV7-8 and TRBJ2-4, with 13 bases that match TRBD2. The V gene end was trimmed by 4 bases and the J gene end by 6 bases; junction bases not matched to a gene: 6. This CDR3 has 16 amino acids. Germline V gene sequence: CDR1 SGHVS, CDR2 FQNEAQ. CDR3 amino acids: CASSWGLAGLGNIQYF. CDR3 DNA sequence: TGTGCCAGCAGCTGGGGACTAGCGGGGCTGGGAAACATTCAGTACTTC.

DNA of the CDR3: TGTGCCAGCAGCTTAGGACTAGCGGGGCCGCGGGAGACCCAGTACTTC. Its protein is CASSLGLAGPRETQYF. This rearrangement joins TRBV7-2 to TRBJ2-5; 11 positions agree with TRBD2. CDR3 length equals 16 residues. V trimming: 1 base; J trimming: 5 bases; junction bases outside the gene matches: 6. Germline V gene sequence: CDR1 SGHTA, CDR2 FQGNSA.

This clonotype has a handful of counts. The chain carries TRBV10-3 and TRBJ1-4; no clear D gene. Trimming shortened V by 6 bases and J by 0 bases, and 8 bases separated the two germline ends. The CDR3 totals 14 residues. CDR1 and CDR2 from the germline V gene are ENHRY and SYGVKD. CDR3 nucleotides: TGTGCCATCAGGAAGGGCCCAACTAATGAAAAACTGTTTTTT. It translates to CAIRKGPTNEKLFF.

The V gene is TRBV6-1, the J gene TRBJ1-4, with D maybe TRBD1 (5 bases). Trimming took 2 bases from V and 7 from J, leaving 11 bases between them. CDR1 is MNHNS and CDR2 is SASEGT in the germline V gene. The CDR3 is 14 amino acids. The CDR3 region has the DNA TGTGCCAGCAGTGAACGGGGGGTTGTTGAAAAACTGTTTTTT. Its translation: CASSERGVVEKLFF.

This clonotype was counted ten times or more. V usage is TRBV3-1 and J usage is TRBJ2-1; the D gene is possibly TRBD1 (5 bases). V was shortened by 1 base and J by 4 bases, with 11 bases between the two germline ends. The CDR3 extends over 15 amino acids. Germline V gene lookup returns CDR1 LGHDT and CDR2 YNNKEL (reference sequence). In DNA, the CDR3 is TGTGCCAGCAGCCAAGGGGCAGGGCCATACAATGAGCAGTTCTTC. Encoded protein: CASSQGAGPYNEQFF.

The chain uses TRBV20-1 and TRBJ2-5; D is uncertain. CDR3 length: 15 amino acids. CDR1 is DFQATT, CDR2 SNEGSKA, per germline (reference sequence). V was shortened by 0 bases and J by 1 base, with 12 bases between the two germline ends. The CDR3 here is CSARDLAEIQETQYF. DNA of the CDR3: TGCAGTGCTAGAGATCTGGCAGAAATCCAAGAGACCCAGTACTTC.

This clonotype was observed at least ten times. This chain links TRBV27 with TRBJ2-1, with TRBD1 matching over 9 bases. In germline, CDR1 is MNHEY, CDR2 SMNVEV (reference sequence). With V trimmed by 3 bases and J by 3 bases, 12 bases remained unmatched. This CDR3 contains 18 residues. The CDR3 spells CASSFLGLGQGSYNEQFF. The CDR3 DNA follows: TGTGCCAGCAGTTTCCTCGGCCTAGGACAGGGGAGCTACAATGAGCAGTTCTTC.

V usage is TRBV20-1 and J usage is TRBJ2-7; D possibly corresponds to TRBD2 (6 bases). This CDR3 is built from 14 residues. Germline V gene lookup returns CDR1 DFQATT and CDR2 SNEGSKA (reference sequence). V lost 5 bases to trimming and J lost 0 bases, with 14 bases between them. This CDR3 reads CSAPPGLDSYEQYF. DNA for the CDR3: TGCAGTGCTCCTCCGGGACTCGACTCCTACGAGCAGTACTTC.

The table lists this clonotype with many counts. DNA of the CDR3: TGTGCCAGCAGTAAAGAGACCCAGTACTTC. As protein: CASSKETQYF. The chain is built from TRBV7-2 and TRBJ2-5; D gene unclear. V was clipped by 6 bases and J by 3 bases, with 2 bases between them. Germline CDR1 is SGHTA and CDR2 is FQGNSA. The CDR3 loop spans 10 amino acids.

The chain recombines TRBV29-1 with TRBJ1-4, with D tentatively TRBD1 (5 bases). CDR1 and CDR2 (germline): SQVTM, ANQGSEA. With 3 bases removed from V and 8 bases from J, the gap between germline ends came to 10 bases. The CDR3 extends over 12 amino acids. CDR3 protein: CSVDGGMEKLFF. DNA of the CDR3: TGCAGCGTTGATGGGGGGATGGAAAAACTGTTTTTT.

The rearrangement links TRBV12-3 or TRBV12-4 to TRBJ2-3, with D perhaps TRBD1 or TRBD2 (5 bases each). V lost 5 bases and J lost 3, with 15 bases in between. The CDR3 spans 15 residues. The CDR3 is CASSRPGRTTDTQYF. The CDR3 DNA follows: TGTGCCAGCAGTCGACCGGGACGAACGACAGATACGCAGTATTTT.

This clonotype turned up a few times. J is TRBJ2-5 and V is TRBV29-1, with a tentative D call TRBD1 (5 bases). V lost 4 bases to trimming and J lost 5 bases, with 23 bases between them. The germline V gene has CDR1 SQVTM and CDR2 ANQGSEA. The CDR3 runs 16 residues. The CDR3: CSVVLTQVYVRETQYF. As DNA, the CDR3 is TGCAGCGTTGTTCTCACACAGGTTTACGTGCGGGAGACCCAGTACTTC. The full variable domain, rest sourced from reference TRBV29-1 and TRBJ2-5, is SAVISQKPSRDICQRGTSLTIQCQVDSQVTMMFWYRQQPGQSLTLIATANQGSEATYESGFVIDKFPISRPNLTFSTLTVSNMSPEDSSIYLCSVVLTQVYVRETQYFGPGTRLLVL.

This chain joins TRBV15 and TRBJ2-1; possible D gene TRBD2, 5 bases. Trimming removed 4 bases at V and 3 bases at J, with 10 bases between. This CDR3 has 14 residues. Germline V lookup: CDR1 LNHNV, CDR2 YYDKDF (reference sequence). This chain's CDR3 is CATSMSGSYNEQFF. CDR3 coding DNA: TGTGCCACCAGCATGTCGGGGAGCTACAATGAGCAGTTCTTC.

This clonotype turned up a few times. The chain recombines TRBV20-1 with TRBJ2-2; D is undetermined. CDR1 and CDR2 (germline): DFQATT, SNEGSKA (reference sequence). The V gene lost 0 bases and the J gene lost 9 bases, with 14 bases spanning the gap. The CDR3 runs 14 residues. CDR3 sequence reads: CSARDPRGIRELFF. CDR3 bases: TGCAGTGCTAGAGATCCCCGCGGAATCAGGGAGCTGTTTTTT.

This clonotype was found many times. V and J are TRBV5-1 and TRBJ2-3, with 9 bases lining up with TRBD1. V was pared by 0 bases and J by 4 bases, with 6 bases of the junction left unmatched. Germline CDR1 is SGHRS and CDR2 is YFSETQ. This CDR3 spans 16 amino acids. The CDR3 loop reads CASSLGHRGLSDTQYF. Written as DNA, the CDR3 is TGCGCCAGCAGCTTGGGCCACAGGGGGCTGTCAGATACGCAGTATTTT.